These T cell receptor beta chains were read from a single sample in a study of blood T cells in healthy people across ages. TCRdb fed the 5' RACE reads into MiXCR, producing one record per CDR3 protein. The sample includes 1.5 million to 2 million distinct CDR3 sequences, 28% seen only once; the top ten take 6.5% to 8.5%. Material: blood. The receptors stem from a woman aged 25 to 45 in good health. CDR3s include the opening cysteine and the closing phenylalanine or tryptophan. The D gene is left open where the match is weak. Only some rows state a clone size, as once, few, many or a class for expanded clones.

>TRBV2|TRBJ1-4|-|-
TGTGCCAGCACGGGTGACACTAATGAAAAACGGTTTTTT
CASTGDTNEKRFF
>TRBV24-1|TRBJ2-3|-|few
TGTGCCACCAGTGATTCAGGGCCACTGAATACGCAGTATTTT
CATSDSGPLNTQYF
>TRBV12-5|TRBJ2-5|-|-
TGTGCTAGTGGTTTGGAGGGCGGGGAGACCCAGTACTTC
CASGLEGGETQYF
>TRBV24-1|TRBJ2-5|TRBD1|-
TGTGCCACCAGTGAGGGACAGCGGGAGACCCAGTACTTC
CATSEGQRETQYF
>TRBV28|TRBJ2-1|-|-
TGTGCCAGCAGCCCAGGGGACTTGAGCTCCTACAATGAGCAGTTCTTC
CASSPGDLSSYNEQFF
>TRBV4-1|TRBJ2-1|-|-
TGCGCCAGCAGCCGGACTCCCGACAATGAGCAGTTCTTC
CASSRTPDNEQFF
>TRBV5-1|TRBJ2-3|-|-
TGCGCCAGCAGCTTGATGCGGGCACACCGGGGCACAGATACGCAGTATTTT
CASSLMRAHRGTDTQYF
>TRBV5-1|TRBJ2-7|TRBD1|-
TGCGCCAGCAGCTTGGGGGTGACAGGGACCGAGCAGTACTTC
CASSLGVTGTEQYF
>TRBV12-3/TRBV12-4|TRBJ1-2|-|-
TGTGCCAGCAGTCCTCTAATTTCGGACCCCGAAAGGGGCTATGGCTACACCTTC
CASSPLISDPERGYGYTF
>TRBV28|TRBJ1-2|-|few
TGTGTCAGCAGTTTTGGGAACTATGGCTACACCTTC
CVSSFGNYGYTF
>TRBV20-1|TRBJ2-3|-|-
TGCAGTGCCATAGGCGTCTCCAAGGGCACAGATACGCAGTATTTT
CSAIGVSKGTDTQYF
>TRBV10-2|TRBJ1-2|-|few
TGCGCCAGCAGTGTAGGGTTCACAGGCTACACCTTC
CASSVGFTGYTF
>TRBV15|TRBJ1-5|-|few
TGTGCCACCAGCAGGGACATCTATCAGCCCCAGCATTTT
CATSRDIYQPQHF
>TRBV10-3|TRBJ2-1|-|-
TGTGCCATCAGTTCAGGACAAAACAATGAGCAGTTCTTC
CAISSGQNNEQFF
>TRBV6-6|TRBJ1-5|-|few
TGTGCCAGCAGGTCCGGGACGGAGTATAGCAATCAGCCCCAGCATTTT
CASRSGTEYSNQPQHF
>TRBV20-1|TRBJ2-1|-|-
TGCAGTCCTCGGAGGCAGGCTCTTAATGAGCAGTTCTTC
CSPRRQALNEQFF
>TRBV12-3/TRBV12-4|TRBJ1-2|-|few
TGTGCCAGCAGTTTAGGGGGTGAGGTCCGAGACTACACCTTC
CASSLGGEVRDYTF
>TRBV20-1|TRBJ2-5|-|-
TGCAGTGCTAGAGATGGGAGGAAGGACGAGACCCAGTACTTC
CSARDGRKDETQYF
>TRBV7-8|TRBJ2-7|TRBD1|many
TGTGCCAGCAGCGTGGGACAGGGAGTTTTCTACGAGCAGTACTTC
CASSVGQGVFYEQYF
>TRBV4-3|TRBJ1-3|-|few
TGCGCCAGCAGCCAAACGGACAGCTCTGGAAACACCATATATTTT
CASSQTDSSGNTIYF
>TRBV5-1|TRBJ2-5|TRBD2|few
TGCGCCAGCAGCTACGCCGGACTAGCGGGGGGCCAAGAGACCCAGTACTTC
CASSYAGLAGGQETQYF
>TRBV5-1|TRBJ2-1|TRBD2|few
TGCGCCAGCAGCTTGGCCGGCGCTAGCGGGACTTACAATGAGCAGTTCTTC
CASSLAGASGTYNEQFF
>TRBV3-1|TRBJ2-3|TRBD2|few
TGTGCCAGCAGCCGGTCTAGCGGGAGGAGGAAGAACGCAAAAGATACGCAGTATTTT
CASSRSSGRRKNAKDTQYF
>TRBV28|TRBJ1-2|-|few
TGTGCCAGCACCCCGAGTGGGGTCTTCTATGGCTACACCTTC
CASTPSGVFYGYTF
>TRBV12-3/TRBV12-4|TRBJ1-6|TRBD1|many
TGTGCCAGCAAGGGGGCGGTTACCCTCCACTTT
CASKGAVTLHF
>TRBV6-4|TRBJ1-5|-|-
TGTGCCAGCAGTGGCCGAGACAAATATAGCAATCAGCCCCAGCATTTT
CASSGRDKYSNQPQHF
>TRBV28|TRBJ2-3|-|-
TGTGCCAGCAGTTTAACCTACATCGGGCCAGATACGCAGTATTTT
CASSLTYIGPDTQYF
>TRBV29-1|TRBJ2-1|TRBD2|many
TGCAGCGTTGAGAAGCGGGGGGCCTACAATGAGCAGTTCTTC
CSVEKRGAYNEQFF
>TRBV2|TRBJ2-5|-|few
TGTGCCAGCAGGGTAGGGGGGACCCAGTACTTC
CASRVGGTQYF
>TRBV20-1|TRBJ2-1|TRBD2|many
TGCAGTGCTAGAGACACTAGCGGGGGGGAGAATGAGCAGTTCTTC
CSARDTSGGENEQFF
>TRBV3-1|TRBJ2-3|-|-
TGTGCCAGCAGCCAAATGACGTACACAGATACGCAGTATTTT
CASSQMTYTDTQYF
>TRBV6-5|TRBJ2-7|-|many
TGTGCCAGCAGTTTAGAGGGTATAGAGAGCGAGCAGTACTTC
CASSLEGIESEQYF
>TRBV9|TRBJ2-7|-|many
TGTGCCAGCAGCGTTGACGTTGTCGGGTCCTACGAGCAGTACTTC
CASSVDVVGSYEQYF
>TRBV5-5|TRBJ2-5|-|-
TGTGCCAGCAGCTTGCGTGGAGGGGCTGGGGAGACCCAGTACTTC
CASSLRGGAGETQYF
>TRBV6-6|TRBJ2-7|TRBD2|many
TGTGCCAGCAGCCCGACTAGCAGGATCTACGAGCAGTACTTC
CASSPTSRIYEQYF
>TRBV5-1|TRBJ2-5|-|many
TGTGCCAGTAGTTTTGGGTTCCAAGAGACCCAGTACTTC
CASSFGFQETQYF
>TRBV15|TRBJ2-5|-|many
TGTGCCACCAGCTACAGGGTAGGGGAGACCCAGTACTTC
CATSYRVGETQYF
>TRBV12-3/TRBV12-4|TRBJ2-7|-|many
TGTGCCAGCAGAGCCCAGGGGACACTCTCCTACGAGCAGTACTTC
CASRAQGTLSYEQYF
>TRBV27|TRBJ2-1|TRBD2|few
TGTGCCAGCAGTGTCCTAGCGGGGGGCTACAATAAGCAGTTCTTC
CASSVLAGGYNKQFF
>TRBV20-1|TRBJ2-7|TRBD2|many
TGCAGTGCTAGAGGGGGACTAGCGGGACACGAGCAGTACTTC
CSARGGLAGHEQYF
>TRBV11-2|TRBJ2-1|-|few
TGTGCCAGCAGCCCTCTTGGAGGCAATCGGATCGCCTACAATGAGCAGTTCTTC
CASSPLGGNRIAYNEQFF
>TRBV6-5|TRBJ2-7|-|-
TGTGCCAGCAGTTATGGGCAGGGTAGCACCTACGAGCAGTACTTC
CASSYGQGSTYEQYF
>TRBV5-6|TRBJ1-1|-|few
TGTGCCAGCAGCTCAGTCAACAGTTTTAGGTCTGAAGCTTTCTTT
CASSSVNSFRSEAFF
>TRBV7-2|TRBJ2-1|TRBD1|-
TGTGCCAGCAGCTTAGGGACAGGGAACTACAATGAGCAGTTCTTC
CASSLGTGNYNEQFF
>TRBV27|TRBJ1-5|TRBD1|-
TGTGCCAGCAGTTCTAGACAGGGGTGGAATCAGCCCCAGCATTTT
CASSSRQGWNQPQHF
>TRBV9|TRBJ2-5|TRBD1|-
TGTGCCAGCAGCGTAGGGGGGACAGGGTTTGGCCAAGAGACCCAGTACTTC
CASSVGGTGFGQETQYF
>TRBV5-6|TRBJ2-7|-|-
TGTGCCAGCACCTGGTGGGTAGGTGGGAGCTACGAGCAGTACTTC
CASTWWVGGSYEQYF
>TRBV12-3/TRBV12-4|TRBJ2-6|TRBD1|many
TGTGCCAGCCGCGGGACAGGGGGCTCTGGGGCCAACGTCCTGACTTTC
CASRGTGGSGANVLTF
>TRBV15|TRBJ2-4|TRBD2|-
TGTGCCACCAGCAGAGATAGGGCTAGCGGGAGGGGTGAGCAGTACTTC
CATSRDRASGRGEQYF
>TRBV7-2|TRBJ2-7|TRBD2|few
TGTGCGATCAAAAAGGCGGGAGGGATATACGAGCAGTACTTC
CAIKKAGGIYEQYF
>TRBV27|TRBJ2-7|-|many
TGTGCCAGCAGTCCGGCGGACAGATACGAGCAGTACTTC
CASSPADRYEQYF
>TRBV2|TRBJ2-3|-|-
TGTGCCAGCAGGGGGGACGGACCGATGGGGCAGTATTTT
CASRGDGPMGQYF
>TRBV19|TRBJ2-1|-|-
TGTGCCAGTAGTATAGCGGGGTTCGGTAATGAGCAGTTCTTC
CASSIAGFGNEQFF
>TRBV12-3/TRBV12-4|TRBJ1-1|-|-
TGTGCCAGCACCTCGAGTGGAGGTCGGGCTTTCTTT
CASTSSGGRAFF
>TRBV3-1|TRBJ2-7|-|few
TGTGCCAGCAGCCCAGACGCGTACTCCTACGAGCAGTACTTC
CASSPDAYSYEQYF
>TRBV5-1|TRBJ2-5|TRBD2|-
TGCGCCAGCAGCTCGGGACTAGCGGGGACCCGGGAGACCCAGTACTTC
CASSSGLAGTRETQYF
>TRBV5-1|TRBJ2-7|-|-
TGCGCCAGCAGCTTGCGGGTGGGAGAGGCTTACGAGCAGTACTTC
CASSLRVGEAYEQYF
>TRBV14|TRBJ2-6|-|-
TGTGCCAGCAGCCAAGAATATGGGGGGAGCTCTGGGGCCAACGTCCTGACTTTC
CASSQEYGGSSGANVLTF
>TRBV5-5|TRBJ1-4|TRBD1|-
TGTGCCAGCAGCAAAATCACACAGGGGGCGGAAGGGGAAAAACTGTTTTTT
CASSKITQGAEGEKLFF
>TRBV24-1|TRBJ2-3|TRBD1|few
TGTGCCACCAGTGATACGAGGGGGCCTACAGATACGCAGTATTTT
CATSDTRGPTDTQYF